This paragraph reports one T cell receptor beta chain. This clone was seen a few times. Its target antigen remains unknown. Per-nucleotide qualities are absent, and no much larger clonotype sits a single base away. In Seattle, one collaborating source enrolled patients while the infection was active and tracked those patients longitudinally over the course of disease. The collaborating institutions used their own protocols to collect whole blood in K2EDTA tubes. For TCRbeta analysis, collaborator samples were shipped as frozen whole blood, as isolated PBMCs, or as DNA extracted from either sample type. The data belong to a study of blood T cell repertoires in COVID-19 (TCRdb year 2020). In the study overall: Samples covering the acute and convalescent phases of COVID-19 were provided by collaborators in the United States, Italy and Spain. Samples came from the ongoing ImmuneRACE study (first 160 participants) plus 1,254 subjects from 6 global collaborators. Deeply sampled blood TCRbeta repertoires from subjects exposed to, actively infected with, or recovered from COVID-19 were included in the dataset. A de-identified subject ID, COVID-19 status, age in years and sex were almost always included in the sample metadata. The repertoires were released in a freely available public database intended as a resource for research on the immune response to SARS-CoV-2. The prospective study material was composed of cDNA or gDNA derived from T cells, B-cell-depleted T cells, or PBMCs. Where available, HLA class I and class II types were obtained from metadata supplied by the sample provider rather than from assay-based typing.

TCRbeta CDR3 regions were amplified from genomic DNA using the immunoSEQ Assay, a bias-controlled multiplex PCR. As for the authors' bioinformatics: Within the assay, amplification of reference gene primers was used to estimate how many nucleated cells each sample contained. To quantify the absolute abundance of each unique TCRbeta CDR3 rearrangement, sequence reads were collapsed and filtered. Productive Simpson clonality was computed per sample as the square root of Simpson's diversity index over productive rearrangements. Sourced from immuneACCESS, this table was stored by TCRdb with only in-frame sequences that have V and J called. A share of the clones is absent; for the studies checked, an unresolved V gene accounts for under half, and the remainder has no known explanation. V, J and clone size derive from that table, while D and trimming were established from the DNA sequence. The sample table shows over 400,000 clones, and roughly 91% are seen once. The biggest ten clones account for less than 9.5% of the sample.

The research as a whole found: How much clinical and demographic metadata was included differed by source and by participant, and the metadata was provided uncurated.

The sequence was obtained from a woman in her fifties or sixties with COVID-19, enrolled during active disease. The sequenced sample consisted of peripheral blood.

The CDR3 is CASSVEPGLTYEQYF. The sequenced DNA is TGTGCCAGCAGCGTCGAACCGGGACTAACCTACGAGCAGTACTTC. The chain was built from TRBV5-4 and TRBJ2-7; 7 of the junction bases match TRBD2. From cysteine to phenylalanine, the CDR3 is 15 amino acids long. Kept here is only the CDR3 DNA, which spans 45 bases and is read in frame from base 1. Trimming removed 4 bases from V and 2 bases from J; the gene matches leave 9 bases unexplained. CDR1 is given as SGHNT and CDR2 as YYREEE, both from the germline V gene (reference sequence).